The 21 T cell receptor beta chains listed next were all sequenced from one sample in a study of T cells in Graves' hyperthyroidism and ophthalmopathy. Amplification yielded TCR beta CDR3 regions, with RNA transcripts as the source. A set of HTBI primers served as the primers for a first-round RT-PCR of the TCR CDR3. TCRdb used MiXCR to reprocess the multiplex PCR reads, holding one entry per CDR3 protein. The sample has around 250,000 distinct CDR3 sequences; about a sixth are singletons. The sample was blood. These receptors all come from a woman younger than 35 with Graves' ophthalmopathy.

This clonotype was recorded many times. This CDR3 is CARMGGTLTDVSGYTF. The DNA for the CDR3 is TGTGCCCGAATGGGGGGCACCCTAACCGATGTGAGTGGCTACACCTTC. This sequence joins TRBV2 and TRBJ1-2, with TRBD1 as a possible D gene (6 bases). Germline-derived CDR1 and CDR2 are SNHLY and FYNNEI. V lost 11 bases, J lost 7 bases, and 29 bases lay in between. The CDR3 has 16 amino acids.

This clonotype was seen at least ten times. The chain has TRBV18 and TRBJ2-1; 13 nucleotides match TRBD2. In germline, CDR1 is KGHSH, CDR2 LQKENI. This CDR3 contains 20 residues. J was trimmed by 2 bases and V by 3 bases; bases with no gene match: 13. The CDR3 DNA reads as TGTGCCAGCTCACCCTCGCTACTAGCGGGAGGGCCTTGGGCCTACAATGAGCAGTTCTTC. As protein: CASSPSLLAGGPWAYNEQFF. The full variable domain, its missing parts supplied by reference TRBV18 and TRBJ2-1, is NAGVMQNPRHLVRRRGQEARLRCSPMKGHSHVYWYRQLPEEGLKFMVYLQKENIIDESGMPKERFSAEFPKEGPSILRIQQVVRGDSAAYFCASSPSLLAGGPWAYNEQFFGPGTRLTVL.

This clonotype was seen at least ten times. The chain is built from TRBV20-1 and TRBJ1-2, with D possibly matching TRBD1 (5 bases). V gave up 6 bases and J gave up 7 bases, with 9 bases separating them. Germline values: CDR1 DFQATT, CDR2 SNEGSKA (reference sequence). CDR3 size: 10 residues. The CDR3 protein is CSAERGGYTF. CDR3 DNA: TGCAGTGCGGAAAGGGGTGGCTACACCTTC.

A remark on this clonotype: Its ends do not fully match the called genes, so a read error is possible. The chain carries TRBV20-1 and TRBJ2-5; perhaps TRBD1 as D (8 bases). The CDR3 has 12 amino acids. Germline lookup yields CDR1 DFQATT and CDR2 SNEGSKA (reference sequence). CDR3 amino acids: CSAKQGGETQHF. CDR3 nucleotide sequence: TGCAGTGCAAAACAGGGGGGGGAGACCCAGCACTTC.

This clonotype was recorded many times. The chain uses TRBV5-1 and TRBJ2-4; TRBD1 matches at 11 bases. CDR1 is SGHRS, CDR2 YFSETQ, per germline. Trimming cost V 4 bases and J 8 bases; bases outside gene matches: 5. The CDR3 sequence is 14 residues long. The CDR3 coding sequence is TGCGCCAGCAGCAGGGGACAGGGGGGGGACATTCAGTACTTC. Translation: CASSRGQGGDIQYF.

The chain is built from TRBV20-1 and TRBJ1-4; no clear D. V lost 1 base, J lost 1 base, and 4 bases lay in between. Per germline, CDR1 DFQATT and CDR2 SNEGSKA (reference sequence). CDR3 length: 13 amino acids. The CDR3 spells CSARGVTNEKLFF. In DNA, the CDR3 is TGCAGTGCTAGAGGGGTAACTAATGAAAAACTGTTTTTT.

This clonotype showed up many times. The genes are TRBV7-3 and TRBJ2-2; 8 nucleotides match TRBD2. J lost 7 bases, V lost 5 bases, and 6 bases had no gene match. The V gene's germline CDR1 is SGHTA and CDR2 FQGTGA. The CDR3 covers 14 residues. Written as DNA, the CDR3 is TGTGCCAGCAGCGTGAGCGGGAGTAACGGGGAGCTGTTTTTT. It yields the protein CASSVSGSNGELFF.

This clonotype has at least ten counts. The chain uses TRBV11-2 and TRBJ2-7; TRBD2 matches 8 bases. Per the germline V gene, CDR1 is SGHAT and CDR2 is FQNNGV. V lost 8 bases to trimming and J lost 1 base; unmatched junction nucleotides: 10. This CDR3 is 15 amino acids long. Here the CDR3 reads CASRRPGGGSYEQYF. The CDR3 coding sequence is TGTGCCAGCCGCAGGCCGGGAGGGGGATCCTACGAGCAGTACTTC.

This clonotype has at least ten counts. The genes are TRBV6-2 or TRBV6-3 and TRBJ2-3; 10 bases are a match to TRBD2. Germline CDR1 MNHEY, CDR2 SVGEGT. The CDR3 has 17 residues. Trimming at V came to 0 bases and at J to 6 bases, leaving 9 bases not matched to a gene. The CDR3, as DNA: TGTGCCAGCAGTTACTCGAATCCTAGCGGGGGCCGTGATACGCAGTATTTT. Protein product: CASSYSNPSGGRDTQYF.

This clonotype was observed at least ten times. The chain couples TRBV6-2 or TRBV6-3 to TRBJ2-7, with a tentative D call TRBD1 (5 bases). The CDR3 is 14 amino acids. Germline-derived CDR1 and CDR2 are MNHEY and SVGEGT. V dropped 2 bases and J dropped 0 bases, with 8 bases sitting between them. The CDR3 nucleotides are TGTGCCAGCAGTTACGTACAGGACTCCTACGAGCAGTACTTC. This translates into CASSYVQDSYEQYF.

About this clonotype: One base away lies a much larger clone, so this may be a sequencing read error. The V gene is TRBV28, the J gene TRBJ2-4, with D tentatively TRBD1 (6 bases). The CDR3 sequence is 16 residues long. With 8 bases removed from V and 3 bases from J, the gap between germline ends came to 20 bases. The germline V gene has CDR1 MDHEN and CDR2 SYDVKM. The CDR3 DNA sequence: TGTGCCAGCGGCCGCATGGGACAAATCAACAAAAACATTCAGTACTTC. It is translated as CASGRMGQINKNIQYF.

A few counts support this clonotype. This sequence joins TRBV10-2 and TRBJ2-7; D gene ambiguous. Germline V gene data show CDR1 as WSHSY and CDR2 as SAAADI. V was trimmed by 8 bases and J by 4 bases, leaving 12 bases between them. This CDR3 spans 12 amino acids. Here the CDR3 DNA reads TGCGCCAGCGGAACTGCTATGTACGAGCAGTACTTC. Protein product: CASGTAMYEQYF.

This clonotype has ten or more counts. The chain recombines TRBV28 with TRBJ2-7; possibly TRBD1 or TRBD2 for D (5 bases each). Germline CDR1 and CDR2: MDHEN and SYDVKM. The CDR3 extends over 15 amino acids. V lost 7 bases to trimming and J lost 7 bases, with 23 bases between them. CDR3 loop: CASTRSGRGPMEQYF. The CDR3 bases are TGTGCCAGCACGAGATCGGGTAGGGGACCTATGGAGCAGTACTTC.

This clonotype occurred many times. This chain links TRBV7-2 with TRBJ1-2, with D possibly matching TRBD1 (5 bases). Trimming removed 5 bases at V and 4 bases at J, with 14 bases between. There are 14 residues in the CDR3. Looked up from germline, CDR1 is SGHTA and CDR2 is FQGNSA. This chain's CDR3 is CASSPGRASYGYTF. The CDR3 region has the DNA TGTGCCAGCAGCCCGGGCAGGGCAAGCTATGGCTACACCTTC. Filled out from reference TRBV7-2 and TRBJ1-2, the complete variable domain reads GAGVSQSPSNKVTEKGKDVELRCDPISGHTALYWYRQSLGQGLEFLIYFQGNSAPDKSGLPSDRFSAERTGGSVSTLTIQRTQQEDSAVYLCASSPGRASYGYTFGSGTRLTVV.

This clonotype turned up a few times. This chain connects TRBV27 to TRBJ2-3; 14 positions agree with TRBD2. The CDR3 totals 17 residues. Germline V gene lookup returns CDR1 MNHEY and CDR2 SMNVEV (reference sequence). V shed 4 bases and J 5 bases; nucleotides not matched to a gene: 8. The CDR3 coding sequence is TGTGCCAGCAGTTCCTTTGCGACTAGCGGGAGGGGAGATACGCAGTATTTT. This encodes CASSSFATSGRGDTQYF.

The chain combines TRBV7-2 with TRBJ1-1; no clear D gene. Germline V gene sequence: CDR1 SGHTA, CDR2 FQGNSA. The CDR3 length is 14 residues. Trimming took 3 bases from V and 0 from J, leaving 8 bases between them. CDR3 residues: CASSFSPLNTEAFF. The CDR3 DNA follows: TGTGCCAGCAGCTTTTCCCCCCTGAACACTGAAGCTTTCTTT.

This clonotype was counted at least ten times. The gene calls are TRBV7-8 and TRBJ2-1, with 9 bases aligning to TRBD1. Trimming cost V 5 bases and J 4 bases; bases outside gene matches: 9. Germline V gene data show CDR1 as SGHVS and CDR2 as FQNEAQ. CDR3 size: 16 residues. CDR3 sequence: CASSLSGTGNYNEQFF. For the CDR3, the DNA is TGTGCCAGCAGCCTATCCGGGACAGGGAATTACAATGAGCAGTTCTTC.

This clonotype has ten or more counts. V gene TRBV6-1 combines with J gene TRBJ2-2, with 8 bases lining up with TRBD1. Per germline, CDR1 MNHNS and CDR2 SASEGT. The CDR3 length is 18 residues. The V gene end was trimmed by 5 bases and the J gene end by 6 bases; junction bases not matched to a gene: 17. CDR3 protein: CASSYIRSGGAGAGELFF. CDR3 DNA: TGTGCCAGCAGTTACATACGATCAGGGGGCGCAGGGGCCGGGGAGCTGTTTTTT.

This clonotype occurred many times. The CDR3 here is CASSYYRGPYNEQFF. The CDR3 nucleotides are TGTGCCAGCAGTTACTACAGGGGTCCCTACAATGAGCAGTTCTTC. The V call is TRBV6-6, the J call TRBJ2-1, with 7 bases lining up with TRBD1. Germline assignment: CDR1 MNHNY and CDR2 SVGAGI (reference sequence). V lost 1 base and J lost 2; bases outside the gene matches: 2. This CDR3 is built from 15 residues.

In this sample, this clonotype turned up many times. V and J are TRBV6-5 and TRBJ2-3, with 10 nucleotides matching TRBD2. Germline assignment: CDR1 MNHEY and CDR2 SVGAGI. The length of the CDR3 is 17 residues. The V segment lost 0 bases and the J segment 4 bases; nucleotides outside the gene matches: 7. The CDR3 region is CASSYSRAGGPADTQYF. As DNA, the CDR3 is TGTGCCAGCAGTTACTCGAGAGCGGGAGGGCCGGCAGATACGCAGTATTTT.

This clonotype showed up just once. This sequence joins TRBV7-2 and TRBJ2-3; no clear D. The CDR3 covers 16 residues. CDR1 is SGHTA, CDR2 FQGNSA, per germline. Trimming took off 5 bases at V and 0 bases at J, with 15 bases between the two ends. DNA of the CDR3: TGTGCCAGCAGCCCTCAAGGTAGCTCTAGCACAGATACGCAGTATTTT. It specifies CASSPQGSSSTDTQYF. Full variable domain (outside the CDR3, taken from reference TRBV7-2 and TRBJ2-3): GAGVSQSPSNKVTEKGKDVELRCDPISGHTALYWYRQSLGQGLEFLIYFQGNSAPDKSGLPSDRFSAERTGGSVSTLTIQRTQQEDSAVYLCASSPQGSSSTDTQYFGPGTRLTVL.